This T cell receptor (beta chain) was retrieved from a study of response to subunit inactivated influenza vaccine. General observations from the study: With each seasonal influenza vaccination, the authors suggested, few new T cells are recruited.

The CDR3 has 14 amino acids. Trimming cost V 0 bases and J 3 bases, with 9 bases left between them. Germline values: CDR1 SGHRS, CDR2 YFSETQ. Concerning this clonotype: Its cognate antigen is unknown.

TCRdb fed the RT-PCR reads into MiXCR, producing one record per CDR3 protein. The sample yields around 180,000 distinct CDR3 sequences, nearly 9.5% seen once. The sample here was non-naive T cells sorted from PBMCs, taken on the day of vaccination. This sequence joins TRBV5-1 and TRBJ2-5; D is uncertain. This clonotype was obtained from a man in his fifties or sixties who received an inactivated influenza vaccine. The DNA for the CDR3 is TGCGCCAGCAGCTTGGCCCCTAGAAAAGAGACCCAGTACTTC. Protein product: CASSLAPRKETQYF.